This entry lists 28 T cell receptor beta chains sequenced from one sample in a study of T cells in Graves' hyperthyroidism and ophthalmopathy (dated by TCRdb to the late 2010s). The library was produced with multiplex PCR. Reads for this sample came from an Illumina HiSeq 2000. Amplification of TCR beta CDR3 regions was carried out from RNA transcripts. The first round of RT-PCR for the TCR CDR3 was performed with the HTBI primer set and the Qiagen OneStep RT-PCR kit. TCRdb ran its own pipeline on the public reads, namely fastp trimming at Q25 and MiXCR clone calling, and kept in-frame beta chains. Each record represents a unique CDR3 protein, reported with the most common genes and DNA among its rows. This sample holds approximately 610,000 distinct CDR3 sequences; roughly 14% were observed only once. In total, the top ten clones hold about 4.5% of the sample. Sequenced input: blood. The source of these receptors is a woman in her thirties or forties with Graves' ophthalmopathy.

This clonotype was found many times. The CDR3 DNA sequence: TGTGCCAGCAGCCAGGGTATTATCCGGGACTTCGGCTCCTACGAGCAGTACTTC. Translation: CASSQGIIRDFGSYEQYF. The rearrangement uses TRBV4-2 and TRBJ2-7; maybe TRBD2 (6 bases). Germline CDR1 is LGHNA and CDR2 is YNFKEQ. The V gene lost 3 bases and the J gene lost 0 bases, with 21 bases spanning the gap. The CDR3 has 18 amino acids.

This clonotype was recorded a few times. This sequence joins TRBV11-2 and TRBJ1-5, with no clear D. This CDR3 is built from 14 residues. The V gene's germline CDR1 is SGHAT and CDR2 FQNNGV. V was shortened by 3 bases and J by 6 bases, with 12 bases between the two germline ends. In DNA form, the CDR3 reads TGTGCCAGCAGCTTGGTTACGGTAAGTCAGCCCCAGCATTTT. This translates into CASSLVTVSQPQHF.

As for this clonotype: One junction end does not reproduce the germline sequence, and a read error may be involved. The rearrangement joins TRBV6-4 to TRBJ1-1, with unresolved D. This CDR3 is 13 amino acids long. The germline V gene has CDR1 MRHNA and CDR2 SNTAGT. In DNA, the CDR3 is TGCGCCAGCATACACTCGTCGGTCACTGAAGCTTTCTTT. This codes for CASIHSSVTEAFF.

The chain has TRBV30 and TRBJ1-1, with TRBD1 matching over 7 bases. The CDR3 runs to 12 residues. Trimming removed 5 bases from V and 5 bases from J; junction bases left unmatched: 5. Germline V CDR1 and CDR2: GTSNPN, SVGIG (reference sequence). This CDR3 reads CAWGDRGTEAFF. In DNA form, the CDR3 reads TGTGCCTGGGGGGACAGAGGAACTGAAGCTTTCTTT.

This clonotype was recorded at least ten times. The gene calls are TRBV11-2 and TRBJ2-5; D remains unclear. Trimming stripped 5 bases from V and 3 bases from J, with 13 bases between. Germline V gene data show CDR1 as SGHAT and CDR2 as FQNNGV. The CDR3 spans 14 residues. CDR3 loop: CASSNPPEKETQYF. DNA of the CDR3: TGTGCCAGCAGCAACCCCCCGGAAAAAGAGACCCAGTACTTC.

This clonotype was found many times. The chain couples TRBV20-1 to TRBJ1-5, with D possibly being TRBD1 (6 bases). The germline CDR1 and CDR2 sequences are DFQATT and SNEGSKA (reference sequence). Deletions cut 3 bases from V and 3 bases from J, with 9 bases between. The CDR3 length is 13 residues. The DNA of the CDR3 is TGCAGTGCTAGGGACAGCATCAATCAGCCCCAGCATTTT. This gives the protein CSARDSINQPQHF.

This clonotype showed up many times. V is TRBV12-3 or TRBV12-4 and J is TRBJ2-2; D uncertain. The CDR3 has 15 amino acids. Trimming took 3 bases from V and 0 from J, leaving 8 bases between them. The CDR3 loop is CASSFSSTNTGELFF. The CDR3 DNA reads TGTGCCAGCAGTTTCAGCTCGACGAACACCGGGGAGCTGTTTTTT.

The rearrangement joins TRBV18 to TRBJ1-6; perhaps TRBD1 as D (5 bases). CDR3 length: 17 residues. Trimming took off 1 base at V and 10 bases at J, with 20 bases between the two ends. Germline V gives CDR1 KGHSH, CDR2 LQKENI. CDR3 nucleotides: TGTGCCAGCTCACCACTATCGGGCGACGTGGGGCGATCACCCCTCCACTTT. Amino acid sequence: CASSPLSGDVGRSPLHF.

V is TRBV20-1 and J is TRBJ2-5, with 11 bases lining up with TRBD2. V dropped 6 bases and J dropped 5; count of bases not matched to a gene: 8. This CDR3 has 14 amino acids. In germline, CDR1 is DFQATT, CDR2 SNEGSKA (reference sequence). The CDR3 DNA reads as TGCAGTGCCGAACTAGCGGGAGAGATGGAGACCCAGTACTTC. Translation: CSAELAGEMETQYF.

This clonotype has ten or more counts. This chain joins TRBV6-4 and TRBJ2-7; 9 bases map to TRBD2. This CDR3 spans 19 amino acids. Trimming took 11 bases from V and 1 from J; bases not matched to a gene: 24. Per the germline V gene, CDR1 is MRHNA and CDR2 is SNTAGT. The CDR3 DNA reads as TGTGCCGGCCGCCTCCCCCCCATTTGCGGGAGGGCCCAATCCTACGAGCAGTACTTC. This codes for CAGRLPPICGRAQSYEQYF.

This clonotype was counted ten times or more. V is TRBV6-1 and J is TRBJ1-3; D not resolved. Germline V gives CDR1 MNHNS, CDR2 SASEGT. V lost 5 bases, J lost 0 bases, and 5 bases lay in between. This CDR3 is 13 amino acids long. CDR3 bases: TGTGCCAGCAGTCCCAGCTCTGGAAACACCATATATTTT. The encoded protein is CASSPSSGNTIYF.

The chain's CDR3 is CASSRSSYNEQFF. DNA of the CDR3: TGTGCCAGCAGTCGGAGCTCCTACAATGAGCAGTTCTTC. The V gene is TRBV6-2 or TRBV6-3, the J gene TRBJ2-1; D is unclear. Germline V gene data show CDR1 as MNHEY and CDR2 as SVGEGT. Trimming took 5 bases from V and 0 from J, leaving 5 bases between them. CDR3 length equals 13 residues.

There are many counts of this clonotype. The chain recombines TRBV14 with TRBJ2-2, with no clear D. Trimming cost V 1 base and J 6 bases, with 6 bases left between them. The germline CDR1 and CDR2 sequences are SGHDN and FVKESK. This CDR3 spans 13 amino acids. The CDR3 coding sequence is TGTGCCAGCAGCCAAGTATTAGCCGGGGAGCTGTTTTTT. This codes for CASSQVLAGELFF.

This clonotype occurred many times. One junction end disagrees with the germline gene, perhaps due to a read error. The chain employs TRBV7-9 and TRBJ2-5, with TRBD2 matching over 9 bases. Per the germline V gene, CDR1 is SEHNR and CDR2 is FQNEAQ (reference sequence). The CDR3 has 15 amino acids. The CDR3 spells CASSSPGTSRETQYF. CDR3 in DNA: TGTGCCAGCAGCTCACCCGGGACTAGCCGTGAGACCCAATACTTC. Full variable domain (missing parts from reference TRBV7-9 and TRBJ2-5): DTGVSQNPRHKITKRGQNVTFRCDPISEHNRLYWYRQTLGQGPEFLTYFQNEAQLEKSRLLSDRFSAERPKGSFSTLEIQRTEQGDSAMYLCASSSPGTSRETQYFGPGTRLLVL.

This clonotype appeared many times. This sequence joins TRBV7-6 and TRBJ2-7; no clear D. The CDR3 contains 15 residues. V was trimmed by 2 bases and J by 2 bases, leaving 13 bases between them. Germline V gives CDR1 SGHVS, CDR2 FNYEAQ. The CDR3 region is CASSLNMGPTYEQYF. DNA for the CDR3: TGTGCCAGCAGCTTAAATATGGGTCCCACCTACGAGCAGTACTTC.

In this sample, this clonotype turned up many times. The V and J genes are TRBV6-1 and TRBJ1-1; a possible D gene is TRBD1 (5 bases). This CDR3 comprises 14 residues. The germline CDR1 and CDR2 sequences are MNHNS and SASEGT. Trimming took off 3 bases at V and 2 bases at J, with 10 bases between the two ends. The CDR3 DNA reads TGTGCCAGCAGTGAGGGACCGATTAACACTGAAGCTTTCTTT. It specifies CASSEGPINTEAFF.

This clonotype was counted at least ten times. This rearrangement joins TRBV30 to TRBJ1-5; D unclear. The CDR3 totals 13 residues. V lost 3 bases to trimming and J lost 6 bases, with 12 bases between them. CDR1 GTSNPN and CDR2 SVGIG come from the germline V gene (reference sequence). The CDR3 region is CAWSRQEVQPQHF. CDR3 bases: TGTGCCTGGAGCCGGCAGGAGGTTCAGCCCCAGCATTTT.

The chain carries TRBV7-9 and TRBJ2-7; possibly TRBD1 for D (5 bases). Trimming took 4 bases from V and 3 from J, leaving 13 bases between them. The CDR3 sequence is 14 residues long. The germline CDR1 and CDR2 sequences are SEHNR and FQNEAQ (reference sequence). CDR3 sequence (DNA): TGTGCCAGCAGCTCCAGTGCCAGGGACTACGAGCAGTACTTC. The encoded protein is CASSSSARDYEQYF.

There are many counts of this clonotype. The chain recombines TRBV7-3 with TRBJ2-5; perhaps TRBD2 as D (5 bases). From germline, CDR1 is SGHTA and CDR2 FQGTGA. Trimming stripped 5 bases from V and 7 bases from J, with 14 bases between. CDR3 length equals 13 residues. This CDR3 is CASSDGMVGTQYF. For the CDR3, the DNA is TGTGCCAGCAGCGACGGGATGGTTGGGACCCAGTACTTC.

This clonotype was picked up many times. Written as DNA, the CDR3 is TGTGCCAGCAGCAATCGGGACAGATCCTACGAGCAGTACTTC. This encodes CASSNRDRSYEQYF. V gene TRBV12-3 or TRBV12-4 combines with J gene TRBJ2-7; 7 nucleotides match TRBD1. Unmatched junction bases numbered 6, after V lost 6 bases and J lost 1 base. There are 14 residues in the CDR3.

This clonotype was counted many times. The chain is built from TRBV28 and TRBJ2-7; D possibly uses TRBD1 or TRBD2 (5 bases each). Looked up from germline, CDR1 is MDHEN and CDR2 is SYDVKM. This CDR3 contains 14 residues. V was clipped by 6 bases and J by 5 bases, with 17 bases between them. CDR3 region: CASSETGTMDEQYF. The CDR3, as DNA: TGTGCCAGCAGCGAGACCGGGACCATGGACGAGCAGTACTTC. The full variable domain, its missing parts supplied by reference TRBV28 and TRBJ2-7, is DVKVTQSSRYLVKRTGEKVFLECVQDMDHENMFWYRQDPGLGLRLIYFSYDVKMKEKGDIPEGYSVSREKKERFSLILESASTNQTSMYLCASSETGTMDEQYFGPGTRLTVT.

This clonotype has a handful of counts. The chain is built from TRBV24-1 and TRBJ2-1, with a tentative D call TRBD1 (6 bases). Between the trimmed V and J ends, which lost 2 bases and 8 bases, there was a span of 18 bases. The germline CDR1 and CDR2 sequences are KGHDR and SFDVKD. CDR3 length: 16 residues. The CDR3 coding sequence is TGTGCCACCAGTGATTCCAGGGGTCCAGAACGGGATGAGCAGTTCTTC. It is translated as CATSDSRGPERDEQFF.

There are a few counts of this clonotype. V is TRBV5-1 and J is TRBJ2-7; no definite D call. Germline V lookup: CDR1 SGHRS, CDR2 YFSETQ. V was trimmed by 1 base and J by 0 bases, leaving 11 bases between them. The CDR3 length is 15 residues. The CDR3 reads CASSLSDVTSYEQYF. In nucleotides, the CDR3 is TGCGCCAGCAGCTTGTCCGACGTCACCTCCTACGAGCAGTACTTC.

Notes on this clonotype: It may be a read error: a sequence one base away is much more abundant. The chain couples TRBV29-1 to TRBJ1-1; D is unresolved. The CDR3 consists of 8 residues. Germline V gene sequence: CDR1 SQVTM, CDR2 ANQGSEA. The CDR3 coding sequence is TGCAGTACTCCGATGGCTTTCTTT. This codes for CSTPMAFF.

This clonotype was detected ten times or more. V usage is TRBV19 and J usage is TRBJ1-1; the D is unclear. The CDR3 is 13 amino acids. The V gene's germline CDR1 is LNHDA and CDR2 SQIVND (reference sequence). V shed 2 bases and J shed 2 bases, with 6 bases lying between them. For the CDR3, the DNA is TGTGCCAGTAGTATAAGGTTTAACACTGAAGCTTTCTTT. Protein product: CASSIRFNTEAFF.

This clonotype was recorded at least ten times. The gene calls are TRBV19 and TRBJ1-1; a possible D gene is TRBD1 (5 bases). Germline CDR1 reads LNHDA; CDR2 reads SQIVND (reference sequence). V lost 5 bases and J lost 3, with 16 bases in between. The CDR3 is 15 amino acids. The CDR3 DNA is TGTGCCAGTAGTCCCGGGGGATCGTTGTACACTGAAGCTTTCTTT. This sequence encodes CASSPGGSLYTEAFF. The full variable domain, completed using reference TRBV19 and TRBJ1-1, is DGGITQSPKYLFRKEGQNVTLSCEQNLNHDAMYWYRQDPGQGLRLIYYSQIVNDFQKGDIAEGYSVSREKKESFPLTVTSAQKNPTAFYLCASSPGGSLYTEAFFGQGTRLTVV.

This clonotype was seen many times. J is TRBJ1-1 and V is TRBV3-1; 9 bases fit TRBD1. Unmatched junction bases numbered 4, after V lost 1 base and J lost 4 bases. This CDR3 spans 15 amino acids. Per germline, CDR1 LGHDT and CDR2 YNNKEL (reference sequence). The CDR3 region has the DNA TGTGCCAGCAGCCAAGGACAGGGGGAATTCACTGAAGCTTTCTTT. This gives the protein CASSQGQGEFTEAFF.

The chain recombines TRBV4-1 with TRBJ1-1; D remains unclear. V lost 0 bases to trimming and J lost 4 bases, with 9 bases between them. Looked up from germline, CDR1 is MGHRA and CDR2 is YSYEKL. The CDR3 contains 14 residues. Here the CDR3 DNA reads TGCGCCAGCAGCCAAGATAGCGGGCCCACTGAAGCTTTCTTT. Its translation is CASSQDSGPTEAFF.